A selection of T cell receptor beta chains follows, all from one sample in a study of technical replicates of blood from a few donors. The repertoire was sequenced with immunoSEQ multiplex PCR; TCRdb's copy has only in-frame clones and lacks some. The sample holds 65,000 to 95,000 clones, just under 95% seen once. The specimen was T cells isolated from PBMCs. The receptors stem from a human donor in good health. Both conserved end residues are part of each CDR3. Each record gives: clone size, J gene, V gene, D gene, CDR3 protein, CDR3 DNA. The D gene is left open where the match is weak. Some rows have no size entry. The others give once, few or many, or a class for an expanded clone.

abundance: -
j_gene: TRBJ2-5
v_gene: TRBV30
d_gene: -
CDR3aa: CAWNEGVGETQYF
CDR3nt: TGTGCCTGGAATGAAGGGGTCGGGGAGACCCAGTACTTC

abundance: -
j_gene: TRBJ2-1
v_gene: TRBV28
d_gene: -
CDR3aa: CASKSRGEQFF
CDR3nt: TGTGCCAGCAAATCTAGAGGTGAGCAGTTCTTC

abundance: -
j_gene: TRBJ2-1
v_gene: TRBV6-6
d_gene: -
CDR3aa: CASSYSPAEQFF
CDR3nt: TGTGCCAGCAGTTACTCCCCAGCGGAGCAGTTCTTC

abundance: -
j_gene: TRBJ2-1
v_gene: TRBV28
d_gene: -
CDR3aa: CASSSGVFNNEQFF
CDR3nt: TGTGCCAGCAGTTCGGGAGTTTTTAATAATGAGCAGTTCTTC

abundance: -
j_gene: TRBJ1-2
v_gene: TRBV7-9
d_gene: -
CDR3aa: CASSLGTGSSIHGYTF
CDR3nt: TGTGCCAGCAGCTTAGGGACGGGGTCATCAATCCATGGCTACACCTTC

abundance: -
j_gene: TRBJ1-3
v_gene: TRBV9
d_gene: TRBD1
CDR3aa: CASGTGANTIYF
CDR3nt: TGTGCCAGCGGGACAGGGGCAAACACCATATATTTT

abundance: -
j_gene: TRBJ2-7
v_gene: TRBV6-4
d_gene: -
CDR3aa: CASSVDRNLEQYF
CDR3nt: TGTGCCAGCAGTGTTGACAGGAACCTCGAGCAGTACTTC

abundance: once
j_gene: TRBJ2-2
v_gene: TRBV30
d_gene: TRBD1
CDR3aa: CAWSVLDRGPSGYPNTGELFF
CDR3nt: TGTGCCTGGAGTGTACTGGACAGGGGACCTAGCGGCTACCCGAACACCGGGGAGCTGTTTTTT

abundance: -
j_gene: TRBJ1-2
v_gene: TRBV28
d_gene: -
CDR3aa: CASSLSGYGYTF
CDR3nt: TGTGCCAGCAGTTTATCCGGCTATGGCTACACCTTC

abundance: -
j_gene: TRBJ1-5
v_gene: TRBV6-1
d_gene: -
CDR3aa: CASSEDWGVQPQHF
CDR3nt: TGTGCCAGCAGTGAGGATTGGGGGGTACAGCCCCAGCATTTT

abundance: -
j_gene: TRBJ2-5
v_gene: TRBV5-4
d_gene: -
CDR3aa: CASSLVGTQKTQYF
CDR3nt: TGTGCCAGCAGCTTAGTCGGGACTCAGAAGACCCAGTACTTC

abundance: -
j_gene: TRBJ1-5
v_gene: TRBV7-2
d_gene: TRBD1
CDR3aa: CASSYPGTGASNQPQHF
CDR3nt: TGTGCCAGCAGCTATCCCGGGACAGGGGCTAGCAATCAGCCCCAGCATTTT

abundance: -
j_gene: TRBJ2-1
v_gene: TRBV11-2
d_gene: TRBD2
CDR3aa: CASSLDRPGLAGEQFF
CDR3nt: TGTGCCAGCAGCTTAGATCGACCCGGACTAGCTGGCGAGCAGTTCTTC

abundance: -
j_gene: TRBJ1-5
v_gene: TRBV2
d_gene: -
CDR3aa: CASRVTPVLSNQPQHF
CDR3nt: TGTGCCAGCAGGGTGACACCCGTCCTTAGCAATCAGCCCCAGCATTTT

abundance: -
j_gene: TRBJ1-5
v_gene: TRBV5-5
d_gene: -
CDR3aa: CASSLAGGNQPQHF
CDR3nt: TGTGCCAGCAGCTTGGCGGGAGGGAATCAGCCCCAGCATTTT

abundance: -
j_gene: TRBJ2-5
v_gene: TRBV7-9
d_gene: TRBD2
CDR3aa: CASSRGLAGGKKETQYF
CDR3nt: TGTGCCAGCAGCAGAGGACTAGCGGGAGGTAAGAAAGAGACCCAGTACTTC

abundance: -
j_gene: TRBJ2-3
v_gene: TRBV5-6
d_gene: -
CDR3aa: CASSLLGQSTDTQYF
CDR3nt: TGTGCCAGCAGCTTGCTTGGACAAAGCACAGATACGCAGTATTTT

abundance: once
j_gene: TRBJ1-1
v_gene: TRBV5-6
d_gene: TRBD1
CDR3aa: CASSLRDRGRQGKTEAFF
CDR3nt: TGTGCCAGCAGCCTCCGGGACAGGGGGCGCCAGGGTAAGACTGAAGCTTTCTTT

abundance: -
j_gene: TRBJ1-5
v_gene: TRBV5-8
d_gene: TRBD1
CDR3aa: CASSFLTGSNQPQHF
CDR3nt: TGTGCCAGCAGCTTCCTGACAGGGAGCAATCAGCCCCAGCATTTT

abundance: few
j_gene: TRBJ2-7
v_gene: TRBV5-1
d_gene: TRBD1
CDR3aa: CASSEGTAYEQYF
CDR3nt: TGCGCCAGCAGTGAAGGGACAGCCTACGAGCAGTACTTC

abundance: -
j_gene: TRBJ1-4
v_gene: TRBV5-6
d_gene: TRBD1
CDR3aa: CASSGQGGNEKLFF
CDR3nt: TGTGCCAGCAGCGGGCAGGGGGGTAATGAAAAACTGTTTTTT

abundance: once
j_gene: TRBJ1-2
v_gene: TRBV18
d_gene: TRBD1
CDR3aa: CASSSGQLYGYTF
CDR3nt: TGTGCCAGCTCATCGGGACAGCTCTATGGCTACACCTTC

abundance: -
j_gene: TRBJ2-7
v_gene: TRBV5-4
d_gene: TRBD1
CDR3aa: CANRDRGSYEQYF
CDR3nt: TGTGCCAACAGGGACAGGGGAAGCTACGAGCAGTACTTC

abundance: -
j_gene: TRBJ2-2
v_gene: TRBV27
d_gene: TRBD2
CDR3aa: CASSSPLRETAGELFF
CDR3nt: TGTGCCAGCAGTTCCCCCCTGCGGGAGACAGCCGGGGAGCTGTTTTTT

abundance: -
j_gene: TRBJ1-5
v_gene: TRBV28
d_gene: -
CDR3aa: CASSDSQPQHF
CDR3nt: TGTGCCAGCAGCGATAGCCAGCCCCAGCATTTT

abundance: -
j_gene: TRBJ1-1
v_gene: TRBV5-3
d_gene: TRBD1
CDR3aa: CARSPRRGRTEAFF
CDR3nt: TGTGCCAGAAGTCCCAGGAGGGGGCGCACTGAAGCTTTCTTT

abundance: -
j_gene: TRBJ2-7
v_gene: TRBV4-2
d_gene: TRBD2
CDR3aa: CASSQAWAGDYEQYF
CDR3nt: TGTGCCAGCAGCCAAGCGTGGGCGGGAGACTACGAGCAGTACTTC

abundance: -
j_gene: TRBJ2-7
v_gene: TRBV28
d_gene: -
CDR3aa: CASSRSETFYEQYF
CDR3nt: TGTGCCAGCAGTAGGAGCGAGACCTTTTACGAGCAGTACTTC

abundance: -
j_gene: TRBJ1-6
v_gene: TRBV6-5
d_gene: TRBD1
CDR3aa: CASRRGRHNSPLHF
CDR3nt: TGTGCCAGCCGCAGGGGGCGACATAATTCACCCCTCCACTTT

abundance: -
j_gene: TRBJ1-2
v_gene: TRBV19
d_gene: TRBD1
CDR3aa: CATRTGAGYTF
CDR3nt: TGTGCCACCAGGACAGGGGCCGGCTACACCTTC

abundance: once
j_gene: TRBJ2-5
v_gene: TRBV6-5
d_gene: -
CDR3aa: CASSWARQETQYF
CDR3nt: TGTGCCAGCAGTTGGGCCCGCCAAGAGACCCAGTACTTC

abundance: -
j_gene: TRBJ2-7
v_gene: TRBV5-1
d_gene: -
CDR3aa: CASRLEGYEQYF
CDR3nt: TGCGCCAGCAGGCTAGAGGGCTACGAGCAGTACTTC

abundance: -
j_gene: TRBJ2-1
v_gene: TRBV6-5
d_gene: -
CDR3aa: CASSSLRRDNEQFF
CDR3nt: TGTGCCAGCAGTTCCCTCCGGCGGGACAATGAGCAGTTCTTC

abundance: -
j_gene: TRBJ1-1
v_gene: TRBV6-5
d_gene: -
CDR3aa: CASSRDTEAFF
CDR3nt: TGTGCCAGCAGTAGAGACACTGAAGCTTTCTTT

abundance: -
j_gene: TRBJ1-2
v_gene: TRBV19
d_gene: -
CDR3aa: CASSGRRRDGYTF
CDR3nt: TGTGCCAGTAGTGGACGGAGGCGTGATGGCTACACCTTC

abundance: -
j_gene: TRBJ2-7
v_gene: TRBV29-1
d_gene: TRBD1
CDR3aa: CSVGHSGTGRYEQYF
CDR3nt: TGCAGCGTTGGGCATTCCGGGACAGGGCGATACGAGCAGTACTTC

abundance: -
j_gene: TRBJ1-1
v_gene: TRBV9
d_gene: -
CDR3aa: CASSVETYPGTEAFF
CDR3nt: TGTGCCAGCAGCGTAGAGACGTATCCGGGGACTGAAGCTTTCTTT

abundance: -
j_gene: TRBJ1-5
v_gene: TRBV19
d_gene: -
CDR3aa: CASTEDTAGNQPQHF
CDR3nt: TGTGCCAGTACCGAGGACACGGCGGGAAATCAGCCCCAGCATTTT

abundance: once
j_gene: TRBJ1-1
v_gene: TRBV7-9
d_gene: -
CDR3aa: CASSPDRWNTEAFF
CDR3nt: TGTGCCAGCAGCCCCGACAGATGGAACACTGAAGCTTTCTTT

abundance: -
j_gene: TRBJ2-1
v_gene: TRBV19
d_gene: -
CDR3aa: CASSIDRNEQFF
CDR3nt: TGTGCCAGTAGTATAGATAGAAATGAGCAGTTCTTC

abundance: -
j_gene: TRBJ2-5
v_gene: TRBV21-1
d_gene: -
CDR3aa: CASSAQGPQETQYF
CDR3nt: TGTGCCAGCAGCGCCCAGGGTCCTCAAGAGACCCAGTACTTC

abundance: -
j_gene: TRBJ1-1
v_gene: TRBV19
d_gene: -
CDR3aa: CASRPGRGAEAFF
CDR3nt: TGTGCCAGTAGGCCGGGGAGGGGGGCTGAAGCTTTCTTT

abundance: -
j_gene: TRBJ1-2
v_gene: TRBV2
d_gene: -
CDR3aa: CASSEGQGYYGYTF
CDR3nt: TGTGCCAGCAGTGAAGGTCAGGGCTACTATGGCTACACCTTC

abundance: -
j_gene: TRBJ1-5
v_gene: TRBV4-1
d_gene: TRBD1
CDR3aa: CASSWGQGVYQPQHF
CDR3nt: TGCGCCAGCAGCTGGGGACAGGGGGTTTACCAGCCCCAGCATTTT

abundance: -
j_gene: TRBJ2-2
v_gene: TRBV27
d_gene: TRBD1
CDR3aa: CASRLTGGGELFF
CDR3nt: TGTGCCAGCAGATTGACAGGGGGCGGGGAGCTGTTTTTT

abundance: -
j_gene: TRBJ1-1
v_gene: TRBV4-1
d_gene: -
CDR3aa: CASSQETGGWGRTEAFF
CDR3nt: TGCGCCAGCAGCCAAGAGACCGGTGGTTGGGGGCGTACTGAAGCTTTCTTT

abundance: -
j_gene: TRBJ2-1
v_gene: TRBV6-1
d_gene: TRBD2
CDR3aa: CASSEQREALNEQFF
CDR3nt: TGTGCCAGCAGTGAACAGCGGGAGGCTCTCAATGAGCAGTTCTTC

abundance: few
j_gene: TRBJ2-1
v_gene: TRBV5-1
d_gene: -
CDR3aa: CASRAYNEQFF
CDR3nt: TGCGCCAGCAGAGCTTACAATGAGCAGTTCTTC

abundance: once
j_gene: TRBJ1-5
v_gene: TRBV6-6
d_gene: -
CDR3aa: CASSYSYDQPQHF
CDR3nt: TGTGCCAGCAGTTACTCGTATGATCAGCCCCAGCATTTT

abundance: -
j_gene: TRBJ2-7
v_gene: TRBV25-1
d_gene: TRBD1
CDR3aa: CASSGTGVAYEQYF
CDR3nt: TGTGCCAGCAGTGGTACAGGGGTTGCCTACGAGCAGTACTTC

abundance: -
j_gene: TRBJ2-5
v_gene: TRBV5-1
d_gene: TRBD2
CDR3aa: CASSYLAVGGETQYF
CDR3nt: TGCGCCAGCAGCTACCTAGCGGTCGGTGGGGAGACCCAGTACTTC

abundance: -
j_gene: TRBJ2-5
v_gene: TRBV6-5
d_gene: -
CDR3aa: CASSHTSRGLETQYF
CDR3nt: TGTGCCAGCAGCCACACGAGTAGGGGCCTGGAGACCCAGTACTTC

abundance: -
j_gene: TRBJ2-2
v_gene: TRBV15
d_gene: TRBD2
CDR3aa: CATSRDRLAGVSGELFF
CDR3nt: TGTGCCACCAGCAGGGACCGACTAGCGGGAGTCTCCGGGGAGCTGTTTTTT

abundance: -
j_gene: TRBJ2-7
v_gene: TRBV19
d_gene: TRBD1
CDR3aa: CASSKQGALYEQYF
CDR3nt: TGTGCCAGTAGTAAACAGGGGGCTCTGTACGAGCAGTACTTC

abundance: -
j_gene: TRBJ1-3
v_gene: TRBV9
d_gene: TRBD1
CDR3aa: CASSGNRGFGNTIYF
CDR3nt: TGTGCCAGCAGCGGAAACAGGGGATTTGGAAACACCATATATTTT

abundance: -
j_gene: TRBJ2-3
v_gene: TRBV11-2
d_gene: -
CDR3aa: CASSLDTPRDTQYF
CDR3nt: TGTGCCAGCAGCTTAGATACGCCCCGGGATACGCAGTATTTT

abundance: -
j_gene: TRBJ2-7
v_gene: TRBV28
d_gene: -
CDR3aa: CASSLGTTYEQYF
CDR3nt: TGTGCCAGCAGTTTAGGGACAACCTACGAGCAGTACTTC

abundance: -
j_gene: TRBJ2-1
v_gene: TRBV10-3
d_gene: -
CDR3aa: CAISEWGDEQFF
CDR3nt: TGTGCCATCAGTGAGTGGGGAGATGAGCAGTTCTTC

abundance: -
j_gene: TRBJ2-1
v_gene: TRBV19
d_gene: TRBD2
CDR3aa: CASSIRTSWNEQFF
CDR3nt: TGTGCCAGTAGTATCCGGACTAGCTGGAATGAGCAGTTCTTC

abundance: -
j_gene: TRBJ2-7
v_gene: TRBV5-1
d_gene: -
CDR3aa: CASSPGTPSSYEQYF
CDR3nt: TGCGCCAGCAGCCCAGGGACTCCTAGCTCCTACGAGCAGTACTTC